This T cell receptor (beta chain) was captured by sequencing in a study of vaccination and CD4 T cells after COVID-19. Study at large: After nasal swab PCR-confirmed SARS-CoV-2, 8 to 10 convalescents had mild disease and one severe. Findings and limits, study-wide: Reactive clone data from convalescent patients indicated a median of 86.3% appearing only post-vaccination. Vaccine-specific clones in convalescent patients were spike mono-reactive in 304 of 307 cases.

Treatment of the sample: roughly 10-day PBMC culture with coronavirus spike peptide pools or control peptides (ViraFEST assay). This clonotype was picked up one time. Its matching antigen is unknown. An Oncomine TCR Beta short-read assay was used to sequence the DNA from cultured CD4+ T cells. TCRdb re-called the PCR reads through MiXCR, storing one row per CDR3 protein. The data contain approximately 8,100 distinct CDR3 sequences, about 56% of them singletons. This CDR3 has 15 amino acids. Germline-derived CDR1 and CDR2 are LNHDA and SQIVND (reference sequence). The V segment lost 5 bases and the J segment 10 bases; nucleotides outside the gene matches: 14.

The TCR was taken from a human donor who had recovered from COVID-19. The material sequenced was CD4+ T cells from blood, cultured in vitro. This chain connects TRBV19 to TRBJ2-3; 8 bases line up with TRBD2. CDR3 sequence (DNA): TGTGCCAGTAGTGACCACAGCGCGGGGGGAAAGGCGCAGTATTTT. This gives the protein CASSDHSAGGKAQYF.